This TCR beta chain was obtained from a study of regulatory T cells in long-lasting Graves disease. At the level of the study: Patients newly diagnosed with Graves' had been on antithyroid drugs for under 3 months.

CDR1 KGHSH and CDR2 LQKENI come from the germline V gene. There are 14 residues in the CDR3. The V and J ends lost 0 bases and 4 bases respectively, with 7 bases between them. As for time point: newly diagnosed GD, antithyroid drugs for less than 3 months. Following extraction of RNA from PBMCs, that RNA was used to make the TCR library. Arm-PCR of CDR3 regions and iRepertoire HTBI primers were used to build TCR beta libraries. TCRdb analysed the multiplex PCR reads with MiXCR anew, one entry per CDR3 protein. The profile shows a few hundred thousand distinct CDR3 sequences, about 15% of them singletons. These data were also filed under a second study, of T cells in Graves' hyperthyroidism and ophthalmopathy.

The chain is built from TRBV18 and TRBJ2-1; no firm D call. This sequence was found in a woman aged 18-30 years with Graves disease. The sequencing here drew on peripheral blood mononuclear cells (PBMCs), taken at new diagnosis, from a patient treated with antithyroid drugs. CDR3 sequence (DNA): TGTGCCAGCTCACCACCGACCCATTACAATGAGCAGTTCTTC. Encoded protein: CASSPPTHYNEQFF.